The T cell receptor (beta chain) under discussion was sequenced for a study of vaccination and CD4 T cells after COVID-19. Overall study: At a median around 100 days (range 35 to 161) after diagnosis, post-COVID samples were drawn. Spike peptides, overlapping and drawn from SARS-CoV-2, HCoV-NL63, HCoV-OC43 and HCoV-229E, were used to stimulate cells. Findings of the study overall: There were relatively few convalescent patients studied, and there were no early post-infection timepoints.

Sample treatment: approximately 9-day PBMC culture with coronavirus spike peptide pools or control peptides (ViraFEST assay). CD4+ T-cell collection from the unexposed donor predated the COVID-19 pandemic (2011-2018). The Oncomine TCR Beta short-read assay was applied to DNA of cultured CD4+ T cells. DNA came from CD4+ T cells after culture. TCRdb recomputed calls from the PCR reads with MiXCR, one row per CDR3 protein. Of fewer than 13,000 distinct CDR3 sequences listed, approximately 30% are singletons. The CDR3 has 16 amino acids. V shed 6 bases, J shed 8 bases, and the junction held 21 bases outside the gene matches. Germline lookup yields CDR1 DFQATT and CDR2 SNEGSKA (reference sequence). Of note for this clonotype: Its antigen is not known.

This receptor was taken from a human donor in good health. J is TRBJ1-2 and V is TRBV20-1; 7 bases match TRBD1. The sample was CD4+ T cells from blood, cultured in vitro. This CDR3 is CSAPWLRDSRKWGYTF. The DNA of the CDR3 is TGCAGTGCCCCCTGGTTAAGGGACAGCAGAAAGTGGGGCTACACCTTC.